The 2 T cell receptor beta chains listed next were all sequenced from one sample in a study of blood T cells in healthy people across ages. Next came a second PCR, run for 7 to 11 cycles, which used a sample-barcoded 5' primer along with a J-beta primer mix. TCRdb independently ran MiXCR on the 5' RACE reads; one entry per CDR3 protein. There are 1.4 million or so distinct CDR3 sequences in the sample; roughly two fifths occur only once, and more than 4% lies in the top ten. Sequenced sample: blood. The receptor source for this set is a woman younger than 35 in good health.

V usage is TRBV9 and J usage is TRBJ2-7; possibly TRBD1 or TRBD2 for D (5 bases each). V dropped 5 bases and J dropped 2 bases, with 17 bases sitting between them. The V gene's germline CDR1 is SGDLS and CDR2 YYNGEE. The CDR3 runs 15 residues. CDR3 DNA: TGTGCCAGCAGACCGGGACCTTTGAATACCTACGAGCAGTACTTC. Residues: CASRPGPLNTYEQYF.

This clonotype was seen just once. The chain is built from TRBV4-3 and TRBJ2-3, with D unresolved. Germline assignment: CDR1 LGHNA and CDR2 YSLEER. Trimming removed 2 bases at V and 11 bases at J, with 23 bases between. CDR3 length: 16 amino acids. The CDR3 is CASSQNGVGSFGMQYF. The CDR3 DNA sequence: TGCGCCAGCAGCCAAAACGGCGTGGGAAGCTTTGGTATGCAGTATTTT.